This TCR beta chain was sequenced for a study of spatial heterogeneity in lung cancer. Looking at the study overall: Sequencing consistently turned up more beta-chain sequences than alpha-chain sequences.

Time point here: sample taken at primary tumor resection. The sequenced material consisted of unsorted whole RNA from tumor, nontumor lung or frozen PBMC. Samples were donated by 72 untreated early-stage non-small cell lung cancer patients. The germline V gene has CDR1 SGHNT and CDR2 YYREEE (reference sequence). The length of the CDR3 is 17 residues. V lost 3 bases to trimming and J lost 2 bases, with 20 bases between them. In its sample, this clonotype was seen many times. This beta chain is a stray read from a library made for alpha chains; its abundance is not meaningful. TCR cDNA molecules each had a unique molecular identifier. Via MiXCR, TCRdb re-called the 5' RACE reads, giving one row per CDR3 protein. The sample shows about 2,700 distinct CDR3 sequences, about 8.5% of them seen only once.

Sample: normal lung tissue next to the tumor, taken at surgery. The genes are TRBV5-4 and TRBJ2-5, with D possibly TRBD2 on 5 matching bases. This clonotype was obtained from a male donor with early-stage non-small cell lung cancer. The CDR3 is CASSSPYEGDMQETQYF. CDR3 DNA sequence: TGTGCCAGCAGCTCCCCTTACGAGGGAGATATGCAAGAGACCCAGTACTTC. The full variable domain, rest sourced from reference TRBV5-4 and TRBJ2-5, is ETGVTQSPTHLIKTRGQQVTLRCSSQSGHNTVSWYQQALGQGPQFIFQYYREEENGRGNFPPRFSGLQFPNYSSELNVNALELDDSALYLCASSSPYEGDMQETQYFGPGTRLLVL.